A single sample gave rise to the 10 T cell receptor beta chains below, sequenced in a study of cytomegalovirus exposure and HLA in healthy donors. PCR amplification relied on 60 Vbeta primers (plus 13 Jbeta primers). Using immunoSEQ multiplex PCR, the repertoire was profiled, and TCRdb retains in-frame clones only, with some absent. The sample holds 80,000 to 95,000 clones, over 60% seen once. The sample comprised PBMCs. Receptors originate from a female donor in good health and CMV-seronegative.

This chain uses TRBV5-1 with TRBJ1-4, with TRBD1 matching 10 bases. Germline CDR1 reads SGHRS; CDR2 reads YFSETQ. CDR3 length equals 13 residues. V lost 4 bases and J lost 8; bases outside the gene matches: 2. CDR3 coding DNA: TGCGCCAGCAGCAAGACAGGGGGCGAAAAACTGTTTTTT. Its protein product is CASSKTGGEKLFF.

This clone was recorded only once. This chain uses TRBV28 with TRBJ2-3; perhaps TRBD2 as D (6 bases). This CDR3 has 15 amino acids. The V gene lost 5 bases and the J gene lost 0 bases, with 12 bases spanning the gap. Germline V gene data show CDR1 as MDHEN and CDR2 as SYDVKM. The CDR3 bases are TGTGCCAGCAGTATGGGGGGATCTAGCACAGATACGCAGTATTTT. Its translation: CASSMGGSSTDTQYF.

The chain couples TRBV28 to TRBJ2-7, with D perhaps matching TRBD1 (5 bases). There are 13 residues in the CDR3. Per germline, CDR1 MDHEN and CDR2 SYDVKM. V lost 2 bases and J lost 0, with 5 bases in between. Here the CDR3 reads CASSLQGSYEQYF. In DNA form, the CDR3 reads TGTGCCAGCAGTTTACAGGGCTCCTACGAGCAGTACTTC. The whole variable domain, filled in from reference TRBV28 and TRBJ2-7, reads DVKVTQSSRYLVKRTGEKVFLECVQDMDHENMFWYRQDPGLGLRLIYFSYDVKMKEKGDIPEGYSVSREKKERFSLILESASTNQTSMYLCASSLQGSYEQYFGPGTRLTVT.

In its sample, this clone was seen once. The chain couples TRBV6-5 to TRBJ1-3; 7 nucleotides align to TRBD1. The CDR3 covers 16 residues. Germline lookup yields CDR1 MNHEY and CDR2 SVGAGI. V lost 4 bases and J lost 1; bases outside the gene matches: 7. In DNA, the CDR3 is TGTGCCAGCAGTTCACTGACAGGGAGGTCTGGAAACACCATATATTTT. Amino acid sequence: CASSSLTGRSGNTIYF.

The CDR3 is CASSTGGRTGELFF. In DNA, the CDR3 is TGTGCCAGTAGTACAGGGGGCAGGACCGGGGAGCTGTTTTTT. The V gene is TRBV19, the J gene TRBJ2-2; 8 nucleotides agree with TRBD1. This CDR3 is built from 14 residues. Germline CDR1 and CDR2: LNHDA and SQIVND (reference sequence). V dropped 4 bases and J dropped 5; count of bases not matched to a gene: 3.

This sequence joins TRBV19 and TRBJ1-1; unclear D gene. The CDR3 loop spans 12 amino acids. The germline V gene encodes CDR1 LNHDA and CDR2 SQIVND (reference sequence). The germline V and J ends were trimmed by 6 bases and 1 base, with 6 bases remaining between them. CDR3 coding DNA: TGTGCCAGTAGCCCAGAGAACACTGAAGCTTTCTTT. Translating gives CASSPENTEAFF.

This clone was seen a handful of times. The chain employs TRBV6-5 and TRBJ1-1; 7 nucleotides align to TRBD1. After removal of 6 bases from V and 1 base from J, the junction contained 2 bases not matched to a gene. This CDR3 is 13 amino acids long. Germline CDR1 is MNHEY and CDR2 is SVGAGI. The CDR3, as DNA: TGTGCCAGCAGGAGACAGGGGAACACTGAAGCTTTCTTT. Amino acid sequence: CASRRQGNTEAFF.

This chain uses TRBV20-1 with TRBJ2-5, with a tentative D call TRBD2 (5 bases). The CDR3 contains 11 residues. Trimming left V 6 bases short and J 8 bases short, with 13 bases between. Germline lookup yields CDR1 DFQATT and CDR2 SNEGSKA (reference sequence). The CDR3 region is CSAPRAATQYF. The CDR3, as DNA: TGCAGTGCCCCCCGAGCGGCCACCCAGTACTTC.

The chain links TRBV6-5 to TRBJ2-2; 7 nucleotides line up with TRBD1. The CDR3 has 15 amino acids. Losses at the gene ends were 0 bases for V and 7 bases for J; bases not matched to a gene: 5. Germline CDR1 reads MNHEY; CDR2 reads SVGAGI. The CDR3 DNA reads as TGTGCCAGCAGTTACTCGGCAGGGGGTTACGGGGAGCTGTTTTTT. Its protein is CASSYSAGGYGELFF.

V usage is TRBV4-3 and J usage is TRBJ1-6; tentative D call: TRBD1 (5 bases). The CDR3 contains 14 residues. Trimming cost V 1 base and J 10 bases, with 11 bases left between them. CDR1 and CDR2 (germline): LGHNA, YSLEER. CDR3 in DNA: TGCGCCAGCAGCCAAGCGGGGGGAAGCTCACCCCTCCACTTT. Translating it yields CASSQAGGSSPLHF.